This T cell receptor (beta chain) originates from a study of OX40 agonist ivuxolimab in advanced cancers. Whole-study results and caveats: Average numbers of expanded clones were greater in CD8+ T cells than in CD4+. Both blood CD4+ and CD8+ T cells showed clonal growth by week 6 at 0.1 to 3.0 mg/kg. Low normalized T-cell clonal expansion also characterized some of the nonresponders.

TCRdb's table, derived via immunoSEQ multiplex PCR, lists solely in-frame clones and lacks some. The repertoire holds 20,000 to 25,000 clones, with around 80% as singletons. As regards this clone: Antigen unknown.

The CDR3 covers 13 residues. Germline CDR1 reads SGDLS; CDR2 reads YYNGEE. The germline V and J ends were trimmed by 1 base and 4 bases, with 7 bases remaining between them. V is TRBV9 and J is TRBJ2-3; D gene unclear. Sequencing was performed on CD4+ or CD8+ T cells sorted from blood, taken in a trial of the OX40 agonist ivuxolimab. The TCR comes from an adult with an advanced solid tumor such as melanoma, head and neck, liver or kidney cancer. DNA of the CDR3: TGTGCCAGCAGCGTAAAAAGAGCAGATACGCAGTATTTT. Translated, it gives CASSVKRADTQYF.